The clone carrying this T cell receptor beta chain came up many times. RNA transcripts provided the source from which TCR beta CDR3 regions were amplified. TCR CDR3 regions were first amplified by RT-PCR with HTBI primers. TCRdb redid the calling of the multiplex PCR reads with MiXCR, one entry per CDR3 protein. The sample shows 250,000 to 350,000 distinct CDR3 sequences, approximately 20% of them seen only once. This sample was taken from a study of T cells in Graves' hyperthyroidism and ophthalmopathy. Germline CDR1 is MNHNS and CDR2 is SASEGT. The CDR3 is 16 amino acids. The ends lost 5 bases at V and 3 bases at J; junction bases unmatched: 11.

Sequencing was carried out using blood. This receptor was obtained from a man younger than 40 with Graves' ophthalmopathy. The rearrangement links TRBV6-1 to TRBJ2-5; 8 nucleotides match TRBD1. The CDR3 bases are TGTGCCAGCAGTTACTCACGGACAGGGCTCGAAGAGACCCAGTACTTC. Protein sequence: CASSYSRTGLEETQYF.